These 17 T cell receptor beta chains were all obtained from the same sample, sequenced in a study of T cell responses to AZD1222 COVID-19 vaccine. Data came from immunoSEQ multiplex PCR; TCRdb stores just in-frame clones and leaves some out. The sample lists 120,000 to 150,000 clones; around 90% were seen once. The sequencing used peripheral blood, collected on day 0 of AZD1222 vaccination. These receptor sequences come from an adult in good health.

This clone was observed a handful of times. CDR3 in amino acids: CSVGSLAGGGTDTQYF. Here the CDR3 DNA reads TGCAGCGTTGGTAGCCTAGCGGGAGGTGGCACAGATACGCAGTATTTT. The chain joins TRBV29-1 to TRBJ2-3, with 11 bases that match TRBD2. In germline, CDR1 is SQVTM, CDR2 ANQGSEA. There are 16 residues in the CDR3. With 4 bases clipped from V and 1 base from J, the junction kept 7 bases outside the gene matches.

This clone has only one observation. The rearrangement joins TRBV28 to TRBJ2-1; 13 nucleotides align to TRBD2. Trimming at V came to 5 bases and at J to 6 bases, leaving 7 bases not matched to a gene. The CDR3 has 16 amino acids. Looked up from germline, CDR1 is MDHEN and CDR2 is SYDVKM. In nucleotides, the CDR3 is TGTGCCAGCAGTCCCATAACTAGCGGGAGGGTCAATGAGCAGTTCTTC. Its protein product is CASSPITSGRVNEQFF.

This CDR3 is CASSYPRQPQHF. CDR3 DNA: TGTGCCAGCAGTTACCCCCGCCAGCCCCAGCATTTT. The V and J genes are TRBV6-6 and TRBJ1-5; D call uncertain. CDR1 and CDR2 from the germline V gene are MNHNY and SVGAGI (reference sequence). V dropped 2 bases and J dropped 7 bases, with 6 bases sitting between them. This CDR3 has 12 residues.

This clone was seen a single time. This chain's CDR3 is CASSKRQNGYTF. The CDR3 DNA follows: TGTGCCAGCTCAAAGAGACAAAATGGCTACACCTTC. The chain combines TRBV2 with TRBJ1-2; D gene ambiguous. Germline CDR1 reads SNHLY; CDR2 reads FYNNEI. Trimming removed 8 bases at V and 6 bases at J, with 13 bases between. The CDR3 extends over 12 amino acids.

Judged by abundance, this clone is medium-sized. The rearrangement uses TRBV2 and TRBJ1-2; D is possibly TRBD1 (5 bases). CDR3 length equals 15 residues. CDR1 SNHLY and CDR2 FYNNEI come from the germline V gene. The V end was cut by 10 bases, the J end by 7 bases, with 25 bases between. The CDR3 region is CATTRDGSDLSGYTF. CDR3 sequence (DNA): TGTGCCACAACGAGGGACGGATCGGATCTGTCTGGCTACACCTTC.

The chain combines TRBV19 with TRBJ2-1; 8 nucleotides align to TRBD2. The CDR3 consists of 13 residues. Germline CDR1 and CDR2: LNHDA and SQIVND (reference sequence). The junction had 7 bases not matched to a gene; V was cut back by 7 bases and J by 8 bases. CDR3 loop: CASNSTGGDEQFF. CDR3 nucleotide sequence: TGTGCCAGTAACTCCACGGGAGGGGATGAGCAGTTCTTC.

V usage is TRBV25-1 and J usage is TRBJ1-5, with TRBD1 matching over 7 bases. After removal of 10 bases from V and 4 bases from J, the junction contained 22 bases not matched to a gene. The CDR3 totals 18 residues. The V gene's germline CDR1 is MGHDK and CDR2 SYGVNS. This CDR3 is CAIARDKQGRISNQPQHF. In nucleotides, the CDR3 is TGTGCCATCGCTAGGGACAAACAGGGGCGCATTAGTAATCAGCCCCAGCATTTT.

The chain couples TRBV28 to TRBJ1-5; unclear D gene. Germline V gene sequence: CDR1 MDHEN, CDR2 SYDVKM. V lost 6 bases to trimming and J lost 11 bases, with 14 bases between them. The CDR3 is made up of 12 amino acids. CDR3 coding DNA: TGTGCCAGCAGCCTGGGATCTACGGCCCAGCATTTT. It encodes CASSLGSTAQHF.

The chain couples TRBV6-1 to TRBJ2-7; 8 positions match TRBD2. CDR1 is MNHNS, CDR2 SASEGT, per germline. The CDR3 loop spans 17 amino acids. Trimming removed 3 bases from V and 0 bases from J; junction bases left unmatched: 10. The CDR3 loop is CASSDPLVSGNSYEQYF. The CDR3 region has the DNA TGTGCCAGCAGTGATCCCCTGGTTAGCGGGAACTCCTACGAGCAGTACTTC.

CDR3: CASGIYTSGVLGEQYF. The CDR3 DNA reads as TGTGCCAGCGGAATCTACACCTCAGGGGTATTGGGCGAGCAGTACTTC. This chain uses TRBV28 with TRBJ2-7; possible D gene TRBD1, 6 bases. The CDR3 is 16 amino acids. Trimming took off 8 bases at V and 6 bases at J, with 26 bases between the two ends. Germline lookup yields CDR1 MDHEN and CDR2 SYDVKM.

The chain links TRBV7-2 to TRBJ2-4; D remains ambiguous. Germline CDR1 is SGHTA and CDR2 is FQGNSA. This CDR3 spans 12 amino acids. Trimming pared 2 bases from V and 9 bases from J, leaving 8 bases between. The CDR3 spells CASSLIKAIQYF. In DNA form, the CDR3 reads TGTGCCAGCAGCTTAATTAAGGCCATTCAGTACTTC.

This clone has just one count. The DNA for the CDR3 is TGTGCCAGCAGCCCCCCATTAACGTGGGGGGTCACTGAAGCTTTCTTT. It specifies CASSPPLTWGVTEAFF. This sequence joins TRBV5-4 and TRBJ1-1; the D gene is possibly TRBD1 (5 bases). Germline CDR1 is SGHNT and CDR2 is YYREEE (reference sequence). The CDR3 runs 16 residues. Trimming took off 4 bases at V and 4 bases at J, with 20 bases between the two ends.

V gene TRBV19 combines with J gene TRBJ2-5; 9 bases agree with TRBD2. The germline V gene has CDR1 LNHDA and CDR2 SQIVND (reference sequence). V trimming: 4 bases; J trimming: 4 bases; junction bases outside the gene matches: 4. There are 14 residues in the CDR3. The CDR3 here is CASSTGTSTETQYF. CDR3 sequence (DNA): TGTGCCAGTAGTACCGGGACTAGCACAGAGACCCAGTACTTC.

The rearrangement joins TRBV29-1 to TRBJ2-5, with D perhaps TRBD1 (5 bases). The V gene's germline CDR1 is SQVTM and CDR2 ANQGSEA. There are 11 residues in the CDR3. The V end was cut by 6 bases, the J end by 7 bases, with 12 bases between. The CDR3 reads CSVPSQGTQYF. DNA of the CDR3: TGCAGCGTCCCCTCTCAGGGGACCCAGTACTTC.

V gene TRBV5-8 combines with J gene TRBJ2-2; D remains ambiguous. V was shortened by 3 bases and J by 8 bases, with 11 bases between the two germline ends. This CDR3 spans 13 amino acids. Germline-derived CDR1 and CDR2 are SGHTS and YDEGEE. The CDR3 region has the DNA TGTGCCAGCAGCTACCCTTGGTTGGGGGAGCTGTTTTTT. Translated: CASSYPWLGELFF.

The chain carries TRBV30 and TRBJ2-5; D tentatively fits TRBD1 or TRBD2 (5 bases each). Trimming pared 4 bases from V and 2 bases from J, leaving 14 bases between. The CDR3 extends over 14 amino acids. CDR1 and CDR2 from the germline V gene are GTSNPN and SVGIG (reference sequence). CDR3 bases: TGTGCCTGGAAGAGGGGCAGGGCTCAAGAGACCCAGTACTTC. Its translation is CAWKRGRAQETQYF.

J is TRBJ2-1 and V is TRBV29-1; D may correspond to TRBD1 or TRBD2 (6 bases each). Per germline, CDR1 SQVTM and CDR2 ANQGSEA. Trimming removed 8 bases at V and 1 base at J, with 21 bases between. The CDR3 consists of 16 residues. DNA of the CDR3: TGCAGCTTCCCGGATCCTAGGGGGGAGTCCTACAATGAGCAGTTCTTC. This sequence encodes CSFPDPRGESYNEQFF.